These T cell receptor beta chains were read from a single sample in a study of read filtering for tumor transcriptome and immune sequencing. TCRdb recomputed calls from the reads with MiXCR, one row per CDR3 protein. The table has about 86,000 distinct CDR3 sequences, roughly 12% seen once. The sample consisted of a population of CD138-negative cells sorted from bone marrow. The receptors here all came from a donor at least 40 years old with multiple myeloma. CDR3s include the opening cysteine and the closing phenylalanine or tryptophan. D genes are given only for firm matches. The listing skips clone size in some rows; elsewhere it reads once, few, many or a size class.

d_call | j_call | v_call | clone_size | cdr3_aa | cdr3_nt
TRBD2 | TRBJ2-1 | TRBV11-2 | many | CASSLYSPLTGGEQFF | TGTGCCAGCAGCTTATATTCCCCCCTTACGGGAGGCGAGCAGTTCTTC
. | TRBJ1-1 | TRBV18 | many | CASSPGRSGVTEAFF | TGTGCCAGCTCACCGGGACGCTCAGGGGTGACTGAAGCTTTCTTT
. | TRBJ1-1 | TRBV5-1 | many | CASSLDWTAGVTEAFF | TGCGCCAGCAGCTTGGATTGGACAGCCGGAGTCACTGAAGCTTTCTTT
. | TRBJ2-3 | TRBV5-1 | many | CASSFGRGTDTQYF | TGCGCCAGCAGCTTCGGACGAGGCACAGATACGCAGTATTTT
. | TRBJ2-4 | TRBV28 | few | CASSLRGDIQYF | TGTGCCAGCAGTTTGAGGGGGGACATTCAGTACTTC
TRBD2 | TRBJ2-3 | TRBV29-1 | many | CSVIPSGTSTDTQYF | TGCAGCGTTATCCCTAGCGGGACTAGCACAGATACGCAGTATTTT
. | TRBJ1-5 | TRBV3-1 | . | CASSQGGPGNQPQHF | TGTGCCAGCAGCCAAGGGGGGCCGGGGAATCAGCCCCAGCATTTT
TRBD2 | TRBJ2-5 | TRBV28 | many | CASSLVAIAGAGETQYF | TGTGCCAGCAGTTTAGTCGCCATAGCGGGAGCGGGAGAGACCCAGTACTTC
. | TRBJ2-5 | TRBV19 | . | CASSSGTLTPETQYF | TGTGCCAGTAGCTCCGGGACACTAACCCCCGAGACCCAGTACTTC
. | TRBJ2-6 | TRBV27 | many | CASSSLGSPGANVLTF | TGTGCCAGCAGTTCTTTGGGGTCCCCTGGGGCCAACGTCCTGACTTTC
. | TRBJ1-1 | TRBV4-1 | few | CASSHHTGPTEAFF | TGCGCCAGCAGCCACCATACAGGGCCCACTGAAGCTTTCTTT
. | TRBJ2-1 | TRBV21-1 | many | CASSSPGTSGRGSNEQFF | TGTGCCAGCAGCTCTCCCGGGACTAGCGGGAGAGGTTCGAATGAGCAGTTCTTC
. | TRBJ2-2 | TRBV19 | many | CASSIGGKGSGELFF | TGTGCCAGTAGTATAGGGGGGAAGGGGTCCGGGGAGCTGTTTTTT
TRBD1 | TRBJ1-4 | TRBV29-1 | . | CSVQQGTSRAANEKLFF | TGCAGCGTCCAACAGGGGACCTCTCGCGCGGCTAATGAAAAACTGTTTTTT
TRBD1 | TRBJ2-2 | TRBV5-1 | many | CASSLGQGAGELFF | TGCGCCAGCAGCTTGGGACAGGGGGCCGGGGAGCTGTTTTTT
. | TRBJ2-5 | TRBV29-1 | many | CSVCFGQNQETQYF | TGCAGCGTGTGCTTCGGACAGAACCAAGAGACCCAGTACTTC
TRBD1 | TRBJ1-1 | TRBV7-8 | many | CASSTIPRDRGTWMNTEAFF | TGTGCCAGCAGCACAATACCCCGGGACAGGGGGACTTGGATGAACACTGAAGCTTTCTTT
TRBD1 | TRBJ1-1 | TRBV7-9 | many | CASHRDRVTEAFF | TGTGCCAGCCACCGGGACAGGGTCACTGAAGCTTTCTTT
TRBD2 | TRBJ2-5 | TRBV15 | many | CATSRDRGRTSGRASETQYF | TGTGCCACCAGCAGAGATAGGGGGAGGACTAGCGGGAGGGCCTCGGAGACCCAGTACTTC
. | TRBJ1-3 | TRBV6-5 | few | CASYSGMGNTIYF | TGTGCCAGCTATTCGGGGATGGGAAACACCATATATTTT
TRBD2 | TRBJ2-5 | TRBV3-1 | many | CASSPISGSQETQYF | TGTGCCAGCAGCCCCATCAGCGGGAGCCAAGAGACCCAGTACTTC
. | TRBJ2-1 | TRBV20-1 | many | CSASRLGGEQFF | TGCAGTGCTAGCCGACTAGGCGGCGAGCAGTTCTTC
. | TRBJ2-2 | TRBV3-1 | many | CASGGLANTGELFF | TGTGCCAGCGGGGGGCTGGCGAACACCGGGGAGCTGTTTTTT
. | TRBJ2-3 | TRBV7-3 | many | CASRTGGSTDTQYF | TGTGCCAGCAGGACCGGAGGAAGTACAGATACGCAGTATTTT
. | TRBJ2-1 | TRBV28 | many | CASSSHTASSYNEQFF | TGTGCCAGCAGTTCCCACACGGCGAGCTCCTACAATGAGCAGTTCTTC
. | TRBJ2-1 | TRBV7-2 | many | CASSLAGSNNEQFF | TGTGCCAGCAGCTTAGCGGGAAGTAACAATGAGCAGTTCTTC
TRBD2 | TRBJ2-3 | TRBV4-2 | many | CASSQDPRPSGPTDTQYF | TGTGCCAGCAGCCAAGATCCTCGGCCTAGCGGACCCACAGATACGCAGTATTTT
. | TRBJ2-1 | TRBV7-9 | many | CASSSLGLRSDEQFF | TGTGCCAGCAGCAGCTTGGGGCTACGTTCCGATGAGCAGTTCTTC
TRBD1 | TRBJ2-7 | TRBV7-9 | . | CASSRPGQGAGEQYF | TGTGCCAGCAGCCGCCCGGGACAGGGGGCGGGTGAGCAGTACTTC
TRBD2 | TRBJ2-3 | TRBV11-2 | many | CASSSLLGRADTDTQYF | TGTGCCAGCAGCTCTCTTTTGGGGAGGGCCGACACAGATACGCAGTATTTT
TRBD1 | TRBJ1-1 | TRBV12-3/TRBV12-4 | few | CASIRTGGTEAFF | TGTGCCAGCATCCGGACAGGAGGCACTGAAGCTTTCTTT
. | TRBJ2-1 | TRBV18 | many | CASSPKGLAAYNEQFF | TGTGCCAGCTCACCAAAAGGGCTAGCCGCCTACAATGAGCAGTTCTTC
. | TRBJ2-3 | TRBV7-9 | many | CASSRPREIDTQYF | TGTGCCAGCAGTCGTCCCAGGGAAATAGATACGCAGTATTTT
. | TRBJ1-1 | TRBV5-5 | few | CASSPRGVGAGTEAFF | TGTGCCAGCAGCCCGCGGGGGGTGGGGGCTGGGACTGAAGCTTTCTTT
TRBD1 | TRBJ2-2 | TRBV18 | many | CASSLEGAASTGELFF | TGTGCCAGCTCGCTAGAGGGGGCCGCGAGCACCGGGGAGCTGTTTTTT
TRBD1 | TRBJ1-2 | TRBV11-3 | few | CASSPLTGTHGYTF | TGTGCCAGCAGCCCCTTGACAGGGACCCATGGCTACACCTTC
. | TRBJ1-1 | TRBV20-1 | many | CSARDRRGGSTEAFF | TGCAGTGCTAGAGATCGGAGGGGAGGGAGCACTGAAGCTTTCTTT
. | TRBJ2-4 | TRBV29-1 | many | CRGIAKNIQYF | TGCAGGGGGATAGCCAAAAACATTCAGTACTTC
TRBD2 | TRBJ2-1 | TRBV20-1 | many | CSATRSGRADNEQFF | TGCAGTGCTACCAGAAGCGGGAGGGCCGACAATGAGCAGTTCTTC
TRBD2 | TRBJ2-7 | TRBV7-3 | many | CASSLNQASGSEQYF | TGTGCCAGCAGCTTAAATCAGGCTAGCGGGAGCGAGCAGTACTTC
. | TRBJ2-1 | TRBV5-1 | . | CASSLDGNEQFF | TGCGCCAGCAGCTTAGATGGCAATGAGCAGTTCTTC
. | TRBJ2-1 | TRBV6-2/TRBV6-3 | many | CASSRTSTAYNEQFF | TGTGCCAGCAGTCGAACATCGACAGCATACAATGAGCAGTTCTTC
TRBD1 | TRBJ2-1 | TRBV6-4 | many | CASSKTGNSYNEQFF | TGTGCCAGCAGTAAGACAGGGAACTCCTACAATGAGCAGTTCTTC
. | TRBJ2-5 | TRBV29-1 | many | CSVSDPRETQYF | TGCAGCGTATCGGACCCCCGGGAGACCCAGTACTTC
. | TRBJ2-5 | TRBV28 | few | CASSDGLLGGETQYF | TGTGCCAGCAGTGACGGGCTATTGGGGGGAGAGACCCAGTACTTC
. | TRBJ2-3 | TRBV20-1 | . | CSASGQGGTDTQYF | TGCAGTGCTAGCGGGCAGGGGGGGACAGATACGCAGTATTTT